This T cell receptor beta chain derives from a study of blood T cell repertoires in COVID-19. For the study at large: From T cells, B-cell-depleted T cells, or PBMCs came the material, which was cDNA or gDNA.

Clones were read by immunoSEQ multiplex PCR, and TCRdb kept only the in-frame ones, dropping some. The sample yields fewer than 200,000 clones, roughly 88% seen once. The CDR3 extends over 15 amino acids. Germline CDR1 and CDR2: SGHKS and YYEKEE (reference sequence). The V gene end was trimmed by 5 bases and the J gene end by 8 bases; junction bases not matched to a gene: 13. Sample: peripheral blood. The genes are TRBV5-5 and TRBJ2-3; 8 nucleotides align to TRBD2. The TCR was taken from a man aged 55-75 years who had recovered from COVID-19. CDR3 region: CASSPEQGLGFTQYF. The DNA for the CDR3 is TGTGCCAGCAGTCCGGAACAGGGACTAGGTTTTACGCAGTATTTT. The full variable domain, rest sourced from reference TRBV5-5 and TRBJ2-3, is DAGVTQSPTHLIKTRGQQVTLRCSPISGHKSVSWYQQVLGQGPQFIFQYYEKEERGRGNFPDRFSARQFPNYSSELNVNALLLGDSALYLCASSPEQGLGFTQYFGPGTRLTVL.